These 7 T cell receptor beta chains were sequenced from one sample in a study of T cells in women clearing cervical HPV infection. The table came from immunoSEQ multiplex PCR; TCRdb's copy has only in-frame clones and leaves some out. This specimen shows around 48,000 clones; the ten leading clones hold around 1.6%. The sample was blood buffy coat. Receptors originate from a woman between 18 and 69 years old with a cervical HPV16 infection that either progressed to CIN3+ or cleared (not recorded which).

The CDR3 loop is CASTRDRGPGELFF. The sequenced CDR3 bases are TGTGCCAGCACCCGGGACAGGGGGCCCGGGGAG. This chain links TRBV2 with TRBJ2-2; 12 bases agree with TRBD1. The read terminates 3 residues ahead of where the CDR3 ends, so the germline J gene completes it. CDR3 length equals 14 residues. V gave up 7 bases and J gave up 6 bases; unmatched junction bases: 3. Germline V gene lookup returns CDR1 SNHLY and CDR2 FYNNEI.

Remarks on this clone: With the read ending 3 residues before the CDR3 end, the germline J gene is used to fill in that end. The chain links TRBV20-1 to TRBJ2-7; D gene unclear. V was trimmed by 1 base and J by 5 bases, leaving 15 bases between them. Looked up from germline, CDR1 is DFQATT and CDR2 is SNEGSKA (reference sequence). The CDR3 consists of 14 residues. The sequenced part of the CDR3 DNA is TGCAGTGCTAGAGCCCCTGTAAAGGGTAACGAG. Residues: CSARAPVKGNE. The complete CDR3 sequence is CSARAPVKGNEQYF.

In regard to this clone: From the germline J gene comes the end of the CDR3, since the read stops 3 residues before it. The rearrangement uses TRBV28 and TRBJ1-6; D not certain. This CDR3 is 12 amino acids long. Germline V gene sequence: CDR1 MDHEN, CDR2 SYDVKM. The V gene lost 3 bases and the J gene lost 7 bases, with 4 bases spanning the gap. CDR3 DNA (partial): TGTGCCAGCAGTTTGCAGAATTCACCC. Translated, it gives CASSLQNSP. The complete CDR3 sequence is CASSLQNSPLHF.

The sequenced part of the CDR3 DNA is TGTGCCAGCAATACGGGGAGCGGGAAAAACATT. Protein: CASNTGSGKNI. The full CDR3 protein reads CASNTGSGKNIQYF. The V and J genes are TRBV2 and TRBJ2-4; perhaps TRBD2 as D (6 bases). The read halts 3 residues ahead of the CDR3 end, with the missing end drawn from the germline J gene. CDR1 is SNHLY and CDR2 is FYNNEI in the germline V gene. The CDR3 extends over 14 amino acids. Trimming left V 7 bases short and J 4 bases short, with 14 bases between.

Note on this clone: The read is 3 residues too short to cover the CDR3 end, so that end is filled in from the germline J gene. The rearrangement uses TRBV18 and TRBJ2-3; 11 bases are a match to TRBD2. J gave up 2 bases and V 6 bases, and 7 bases lay outside the gene matches. The germline CDR1 and CDR2 sequences are KGHSH and LQKENI. This CDR3 has 16 amino acids. The CDR3 sequence is CASSALSGRATDTQYF. The CDR3 DNA, read in part, is TGTGCCAGCTCCGCCCTTAGCGGGAGGGCCACAGATACG.

Details on this clone: The read ends 3 residues early relative to the CDR3; the germline J gene fills the gap. The V and J genes are TRBV29-1 and TRBJ2-5; D may be TRBD1 (5 bases). V dropped 4 bases and J dropped 4 bases, with 10 bases sitting between them. The CDR3 extends over 12 amino acids. Germline V gene lookup returns CDR1 SQVTM and CDR2 ANQGSEA. The CDR3 protein is CSVVYRGETQYF. The DNA read from the CDR3 is TGCAGCGTTGTGTATAGGGGAGAGACC.

CDR3 DNA (partial): TGTGCCAGCAGCTACCGGGACAGTCCCTACGAG. Its protein product is CASSYRDSPYE. The whole CDR3 sequence is CASSYRDSPYEQYF. This chain links TRBV5-5 with TRBJ2-7, with TRBD1 matching over 7 bases. The read gets to within 3 residues of the CDR3 end, and the germline J gene fills in the rest. This CDR3 region has 14 residues. Germline lookup yields CDR1 SGHKS and CDR2 YYEKEE (reference sequence). V shed 3 bases, J shed 2 bases, and the junction held 5 bases outside the gene matches.